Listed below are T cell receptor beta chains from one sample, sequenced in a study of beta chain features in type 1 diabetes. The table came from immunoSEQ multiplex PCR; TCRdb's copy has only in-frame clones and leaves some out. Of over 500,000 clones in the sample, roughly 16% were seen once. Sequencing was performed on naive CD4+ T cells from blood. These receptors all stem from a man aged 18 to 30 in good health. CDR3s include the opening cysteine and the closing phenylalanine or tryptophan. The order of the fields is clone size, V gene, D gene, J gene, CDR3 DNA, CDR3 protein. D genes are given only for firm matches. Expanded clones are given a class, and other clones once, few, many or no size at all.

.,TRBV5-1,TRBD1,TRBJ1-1,TGCGCCAGCAGTATTGGGGACAGGCTGAACACTGAAGCTTTCTTT,CASSIGDRLNTEAFF
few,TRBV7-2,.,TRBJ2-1,TGTGCCAGCAGCTTAGTAGTGACTAGTCTCTACAATGAGCAGTTCTTC,CASSLVVTSLYNEQFF
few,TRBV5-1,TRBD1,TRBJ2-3,TGCGCCAGCAGTTGGGACAGGTCGAGCACAGATACGCAGTATTTT,CASSWDRSSTDTQYF
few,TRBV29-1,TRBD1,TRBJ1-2,TGCAGCGTTGACTCCCCCGGGACAGAAATGAGGAATAACTATGGCTACACCTTC,CSVDSPGTEMRNNYGYTF
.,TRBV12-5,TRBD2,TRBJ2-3,TGTGCTAGTGGCCCGGCTGTACTAGCGGGGGTCACAGATACGCAGTATTTT,CASGPAVLAGVTDTQYF
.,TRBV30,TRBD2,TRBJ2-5,TGTGCCTCCGGGACTAGCGGCCCTTTCCAAGAGACCCAGTACTTC,CASGTSGPFQETQYF
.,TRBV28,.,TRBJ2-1,TGTGCCAGCTTCCCGACAAAGGGGGTCTACAATGAGCAGTTCTTC,CASFPTKGVYNEQFF
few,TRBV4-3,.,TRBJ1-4,TGCGCCAGCAGCCAAGCCATCAGCGGTAATGAAAAACTGTTTTTT,CASSQAISGNEKLFF
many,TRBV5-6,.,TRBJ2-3,TGTGCCAGCAGCCCCCTCTTAACGAATACGCAGTATTTT,CASSPLLTNTQYF
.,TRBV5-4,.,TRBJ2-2,TGTGCCAGCAGCGCTCTAGCTGGATTTGCCGGGGAGCTGTTTTTT,CASSALAGFAGELFF
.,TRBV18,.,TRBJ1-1,TGTGCCAGCTCTCCAGGGAAGACTGAAGCTTTCTTT,CASSPGKTEAFF
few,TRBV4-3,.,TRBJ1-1,TGCGCCAGCAGCCAAGATCTGTTTGTCCGGGGCTCTGAAGCTTTCTTT,CASSQDLFVRGSEAFF
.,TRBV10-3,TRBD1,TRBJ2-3,TGTGCCATCAACGGACAGGGTACAGATACGCAGTATTTT,CAINGQGTDTQYF
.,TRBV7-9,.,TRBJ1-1,TGTGCCAGCAGCTTAAGGGGGGACACTGAAGCTTTCTTT,CASSLRGDTEAFF
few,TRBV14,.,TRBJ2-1,TGTGCCAGCAGCCCCAGGGGCAGGGGCTCATACAATGAGCAGTTCTTC,CASSPRGRGSYNEQFF
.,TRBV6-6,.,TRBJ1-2,TGTGCCAGCAGTTACAGGGTCCAAGCTAACTATGGCTACACCTTC,CASSYRVQANYGYTF
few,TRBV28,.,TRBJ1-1,TGTGCCAGCAGTTTATCAGTGGCTGAAGCTTTCTTT,CASSLSVAEAFF
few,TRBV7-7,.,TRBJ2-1,TGTGCCAGCAGCCCTCTTAGGGGGGGCAATGAGCAGTTCTTC,CASSPLRGGNEQFF
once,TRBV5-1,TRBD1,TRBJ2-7,TGCGCCAGCAGCCCAAGGGACAGCTCCTACGAGCAGTACTTC,CASSPRDSSYEQYF
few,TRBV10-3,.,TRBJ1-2,TGTGCCAGCGGGAGGGGGTTTAACTATGGCTACACCTTC,CASGRGFNYGYTF
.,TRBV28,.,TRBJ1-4,TGTGCCAGCATAACAGGGCCGGCTGAAAAACTGTTTTTT,CASITGPAEKLFF
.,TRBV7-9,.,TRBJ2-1,TGTGCCAGCAGCTTAGGGTCCAGGGGGGATGAGCAGTTCTTC,CASSLGSRGDEQFF
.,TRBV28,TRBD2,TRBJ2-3,TGTGCCAGCAGTGCACCGGGACTAGCGGGAGTAGATACGCAGTATTTT,CASSAPGLAGVDTQYF
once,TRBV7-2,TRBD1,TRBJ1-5,TGTGCCAGCAGCTTAGGACAGGGGACCCCCCAGCATTTT,CASSLGQGTPQHF
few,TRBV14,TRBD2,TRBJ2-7,TGTGCCAGCAGCCCAGGACTAGCGGGGCGAGCCTACGAGCAGTACTTC,CASSPGLAGRAYEQYF
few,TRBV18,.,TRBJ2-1,TGTGCCAGCTCACCATCCCAACACAATGAGCAGTTCTTC,CASSPSQHNEQFF
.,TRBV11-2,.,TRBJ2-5,TGTGCCAGCAGCCACCCGGGGCGGGAGACCCAGTACTTC,CASSHPGRETQYF
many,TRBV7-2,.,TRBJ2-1,TGTGCCAGCAGCTTAGGTCGCAGGAGGGAGCAGTTCTTC,CASSLGRRREQFF
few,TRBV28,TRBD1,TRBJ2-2,TGTGCCAGCATTAGAGACAGGGGAGGCTCCGGGGAGCTGTTTTTT,CASIRDRGGSGELFF
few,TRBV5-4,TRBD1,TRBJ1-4,TGTGCCAGCAGTAGGACAGGGGGCTCTAATGAAAAACTGTTTTTT,CASSRTGGSNEKLFF
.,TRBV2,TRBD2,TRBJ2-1,TGTGCCAGCGGGGGGGAACTATCCTACAATGAGCAGTTCTTC,CASGGELSYNEQFF
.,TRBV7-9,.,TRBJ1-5,TGTGCCAGCAGCTTTGGGTGGACAGAGGGATGGACGGGCAATCAGCCCCAGCATTTT,CASSFGWTEGWTGNQPQHF
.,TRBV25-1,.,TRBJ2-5,TGTGCCAGTCAGAGCGGGTTCCAAGAGACCCAGTACTTC,CASQSGFQETQYF
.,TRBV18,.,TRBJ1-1,TGTGCCAGCTCACCACCGGTGATAGCAGCTGAAGCTTTCTTT,CASSPPVIAAEAFF
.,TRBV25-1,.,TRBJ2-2,TGTGCCAGCAGTGAACCCTACCCCAGGGAAAACACCGGGGAGCTGTTTTTT,CASSEPYPRENTGELFF
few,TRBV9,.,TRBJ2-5,TGTGCCAGCAGCGTAATGGGCCAAGAGACCCAGTACTTC,CASSVMGQETQYF
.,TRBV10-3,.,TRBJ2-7,TGTGCCATCAGTATGACTATTTCCTACGAGCAGTACTTC,CAISMTISYEQYF
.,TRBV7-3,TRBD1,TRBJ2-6,TGTGCCAGCAGCCCCGGTGACAGGGGGCCCAACGTCCTGACTTTC,CASSPGDRGPNVLTF
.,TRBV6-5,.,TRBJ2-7,TGTGCCAGCAGTTTGAGAGACAGGTCGGAGCAGTACTTC,CASSLRDRSEQYF